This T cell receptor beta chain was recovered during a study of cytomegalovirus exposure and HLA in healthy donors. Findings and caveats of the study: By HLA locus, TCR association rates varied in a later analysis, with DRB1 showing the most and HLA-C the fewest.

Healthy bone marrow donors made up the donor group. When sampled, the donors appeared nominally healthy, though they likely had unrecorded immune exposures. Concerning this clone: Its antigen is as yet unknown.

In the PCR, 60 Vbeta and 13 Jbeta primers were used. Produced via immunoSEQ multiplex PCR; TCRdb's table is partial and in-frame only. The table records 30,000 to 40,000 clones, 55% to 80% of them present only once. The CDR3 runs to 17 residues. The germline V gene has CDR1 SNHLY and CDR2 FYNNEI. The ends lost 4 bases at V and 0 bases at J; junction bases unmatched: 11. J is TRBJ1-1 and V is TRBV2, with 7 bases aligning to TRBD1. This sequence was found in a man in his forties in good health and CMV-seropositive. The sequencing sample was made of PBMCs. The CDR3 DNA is TGTGCCAGCAGTGGAGCCGCGGGACAGACTATGAACACTGAAGCTTTCTTT. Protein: CASSGAAGQTMNTEAFF.